The entry that follows covers one TCR beta chain sequence. Its matching antigen is unknown. Distinct nucleotide sequences in the sample also encode this CDR3. These data belong to a study of shared clonotypes between healthy human individuals. General study results and limits: Approximately 5% was the fraction of naive CD4 clonotypes found shared across several donors. Only blood was sampled; tissue repertoires likely differ.

The table came from immunoSEQ multiplex PCR; TCRdb's copy has only in-frame clones and leaves some out. The data contain some 2 million clones, approximately 95% of them singletons. Each sample came from a Caucasian adult donor living in Nashville, Tennessee. CD45RA+ naive and CD45RA-negative memory subsets were separated from CD4+ cells. The CDR3 contains 14 residues. The germline V and J ends were trimmed by 1 base and 0 bases, with 7 bases remaining between them. Per the germline V gene, CDR1 is SGHTA and CDR2 is FQGNSA. The sample comprised naive CD4+ T cells sorted from blood. Sample subset: CD45RA+ positively selected. The chain is built from TRBV7-2 and TRBJ2-7, with D hard to call. The sequence derives from a man between 18 and 29 years old in good health. The CDR3 loop is CASSLGGISYEQYF. The CDR3 nucleotides read TGTGCCAGCAGCTTAGGAGGAATCTCCTACGAGCAGTACTTC.